These 12 T cell receptor beta chains came from one sample sequenced in a study of cytomegalovirus exposure and HLA in healthy donors. Primers included in the PCR were 60 Vbeta and 13 Jbeta primers. Method: immunoSEQ multiplex PCR; TCRdb's copy keeps in-frame clones and lacks some. This sample's clone table lists some 110,000 clones. The material sequenced was PBMCs. All receptors derive from a man aged 25-40 years in good health and CMV-seronegative.

This chain links TRBV7-3 with TRBJ2-7; D is unclear. Trimming stripped 5 bases from V and 3 bases from J, with 11 bases between. Germline values: CDR1 SGHTA, CDR2 FQGTGA. The CDR3 is 13 amino acids. CDR3 residues: CASSADFGYEQYF. CDR3 in DNA: TGTGCCAGCAGCGCCGACTTTGGCTACGAGCAGTACTTC.

The chain carries TRBV7-2 and TRBJ2-7; D call uncertain. The CDR3 runs to 13 residues. CDR1 is SGHTA and CDR2 is FQGNSA in the germline V gene. V was cut by 0 bases and J by 9 bases, with 12 bases left in between. CDR3 DNA sequence: TGTGCCAGCAGCTTAGCGCTCGCGGATGGGCAGTACTTC. This gives the protein CASSLALADGQYF.

This chain uses TRBV27 with TRBJ2-7, with D possibly TRBD2 on 6 matching bases. Germline V gene sequence: CDR1 MNHEY, CDR2 SMNVEV (reference sequence). The CDR3 totals 13 residues. Trimming took off 8 bases at V and 0 bases at J, with 11 bases between the two ends. The chain's CDR3 is CASRDSSSYEQYF. The CDR3 DNA follows: TGTGCCAGCCGGGACTCGAGCTCCTACGAGCAGTACTTC.

The V and J genes are TRBV28 and TRBJ2-1; 8 bases agree with TRBD2. The CDR3 is 19 residues long. Germline lookup yields CDR1 MDHEN and CDR2 SYDVKM. J lost 7 bases, V lost 4 bases, and 21 bases had no gene match. CDR3 in DNA: TGTGCCAGCAGTTCAGTGCTGCTGGGTAGCGGGAAGTGGGGGAATGAGCAGTTCTTC. This gives the protein CASSSVLLGSGKWGNEQFF.

The V gene is TRBV4-1, the J gene TRBJ1-2, with 9 bases matching TRBD1. The ends lost 6 bases at V and 7 bases at J; junction bases unmatched: 12. CDR1 is MGHRA, CDR2 YSYEKL, per germline. There are 15 residues in the CDR3. In DNA form, the CDR3 reads TGCGCCAGCAGTTCGGGGAACAGGGGGCTTGGTGGCTACACCTTC. Encoded protein: CASSSGNRGLGGYTF.

V is TRBV5-8 and J is TRBJ2-7; 8 positions match TRBD2. This CDR3 region has 15 residues. Trimming took 4 bases from V and 2 from J; bases not matched to a gene: 8. Looked up from germline, CDR1 is SGHTS and CDR2 is YDEGEE. CDR3 sequence reads: CASSEQTSATYEQYF. For the CDR3, the DNA is TGTGCCAGCAGCGAGCAGACTAGCGCGACCTACGAGCAGTACTTC.

V and J are TRBV5-5 and TRBJ2-6; tentative D call: TRBD1 (5 bases). CDR3 length: 15 amino acids. CDR1 is SGHKS and CDR2 is YYEKEE in the germline V gene (reference sequence). Between the trimmed V and J ends, which lost 2 bases and 1 base, there was a span of 7 bases. The CDR3 reads CASSFRQSGANVLTF. The CDR3 bases are TGTGCCAGCAGCTTCCGACAGTCTGGGGCCAACGTCCTGACTTTC.

DNA for the CDR3: TGTGCCAGCAGCTTGATAACAGGGGGCCCCACTGAAGCTTTCTTT. Residues: CASSLITGGPTEAFF. The chain combines TRBV7-9 with TRBJ1-1, with TRBD1 matching over 9 bases. Germline CDR1 SEHNR, CDR2 FQNEAQ (reference sequence). Losses at the gene ends were 3 bases for V and 4 bases for J; bases not matched to a gene: 6. The length of the CDR3 is 15 residues.

The chain has TRBV5-4 and TRBJ2-5, with D perhaps matching TRBD2 (5 bases). The CDR3 is 15 amino acids. V was pared by 0 bases and J by 5 bases, with 14 bases between. Germline CDR1 and CDR2: SGHNT and YYREEE (reference sequence). The CDR3, as DNA: TGTGCCAGCAGCTTGGCGCCGTCCCCGGGGGAGACCCAGTACTTC. Its translation: CASSLAPSPGETQYF.

This rearrangement joins TRBV4-2 to TRBJ2-5; TRBD2 matches at 9 bases. V lost 2 bases and J lost 1; bases outside the gene matches: 8. Germline V CDR1 and CDR2: LGHNA, YNFKEQ. This CDR3 is 17 amino acids long. Written as DNA, the CDR3 is TGTGCCAGCAGCCAATCTGCTAGCGGGACCGGCCAAGAGACCCAGTACTTC. Translating gives CASSQSASGTGQETQYF.

The chain couples TRBV15 to TRBJ1-1, with 7 bases lining up with TRBD1. The CDR3 has 13 residues. V lost 5 bases and J lost 10; bases outside the gene matches: 10. The V gene's germline CDR1 is LNHNV and CDR2 YYDKDF (reference sequence). The CDR3 DNA reads TGTGCCACCAGCGGTTTTAGGGGGCTGGTAGCTTTCTTT. It is translated as CATSGFRGLVAFF.

The chain is built from TRBV23-1 and TRBJ2-5; 8 nucleotides match TRBD1. TRBV23-1 is reported as an ORF; its role is uncertain. V was clipped by 8 bases and J by 4 bases; unmatched bases: 3. This CDR3 contains 12 residues. CDR3: CASPTGGETQYF. As DNA, the CDR3 is TGCGCCAGCCCCACAGGGGGAGAGACCCAGTACTTC.